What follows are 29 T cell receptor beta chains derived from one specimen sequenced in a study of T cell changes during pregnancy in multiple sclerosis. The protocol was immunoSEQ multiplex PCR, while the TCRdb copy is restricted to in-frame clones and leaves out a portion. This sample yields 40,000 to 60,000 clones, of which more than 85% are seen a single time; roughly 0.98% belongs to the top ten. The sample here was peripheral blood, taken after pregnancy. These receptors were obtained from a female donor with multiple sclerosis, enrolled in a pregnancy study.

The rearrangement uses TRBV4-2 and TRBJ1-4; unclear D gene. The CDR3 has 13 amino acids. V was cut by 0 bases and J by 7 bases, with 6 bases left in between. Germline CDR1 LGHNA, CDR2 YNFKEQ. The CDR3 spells CASSQDRGEKLFF. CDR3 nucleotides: TGTGCCAGCAGCCAAGACCGGGGTGAAAAACTGTTTTTT.

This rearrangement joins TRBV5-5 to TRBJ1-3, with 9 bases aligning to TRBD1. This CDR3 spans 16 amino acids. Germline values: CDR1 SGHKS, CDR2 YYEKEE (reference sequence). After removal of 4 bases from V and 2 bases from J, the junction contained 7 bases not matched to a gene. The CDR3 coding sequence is TGTGCCAGCAGCCTGCGGGACAGGGCGACTGGAAACACCATATATTTT. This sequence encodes CASSLRDRATGNTIYF.

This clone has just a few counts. The CDR3 nucleotides are TGTGCCAGCAATATAAGGACAGAACATCGAGAGACCCAGTACTTC. This encodes CASNIRTEHRETQYF. This chain links TRBV21-1 with TRBJ2-5; the table gives TRBD1 as D, unverified against the DNA. TRBV21-1 constitutes a pseudogene. This CDR3 is 15 amino acids long.

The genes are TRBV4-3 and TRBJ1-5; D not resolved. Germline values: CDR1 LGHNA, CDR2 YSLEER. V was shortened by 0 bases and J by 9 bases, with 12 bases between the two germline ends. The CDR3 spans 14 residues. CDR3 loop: CASSQERVSWPQHF. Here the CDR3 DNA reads TGCGCCAGCAGCCAAGAGAGGGTGAGCTGGCCCCAGCATTTT.

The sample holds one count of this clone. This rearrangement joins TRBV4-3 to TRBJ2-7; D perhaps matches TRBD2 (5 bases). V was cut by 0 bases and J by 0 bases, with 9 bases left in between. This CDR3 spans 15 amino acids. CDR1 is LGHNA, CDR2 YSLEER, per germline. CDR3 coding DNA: TGCGCCAGCAGCCAAGACGAGGGCAACTCCTACGAGCAGTACTTC. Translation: CASSQDEGNSYEQYF.

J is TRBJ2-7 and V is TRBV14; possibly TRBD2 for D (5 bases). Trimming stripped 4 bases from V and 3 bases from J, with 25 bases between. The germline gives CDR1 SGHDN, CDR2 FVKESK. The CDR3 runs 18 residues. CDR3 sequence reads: CASSPWLAGKVGLYEQYF. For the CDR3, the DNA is TGTGCCAGCAGCCCGTGGCTCGCGGGTAAGGTCGGTCTCTACGAGCAGTACTTC.

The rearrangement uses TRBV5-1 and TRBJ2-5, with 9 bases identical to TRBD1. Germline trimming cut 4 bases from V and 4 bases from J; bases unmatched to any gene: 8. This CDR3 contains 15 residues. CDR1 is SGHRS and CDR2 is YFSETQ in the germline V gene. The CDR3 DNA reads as TGCGCCAGCAGCAAGGGGGACAGGGCGGGAGAGACCCAGTACTTC. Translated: CASSKGDRAGETQYF.

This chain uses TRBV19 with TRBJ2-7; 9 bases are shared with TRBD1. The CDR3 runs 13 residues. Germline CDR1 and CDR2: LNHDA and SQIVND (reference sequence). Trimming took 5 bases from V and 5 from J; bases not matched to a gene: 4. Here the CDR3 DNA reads TGTGCCAGTAGTCCCCGGGACAGGGACGAGCAGTACTTC. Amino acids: CASSPRDRDEQYF.

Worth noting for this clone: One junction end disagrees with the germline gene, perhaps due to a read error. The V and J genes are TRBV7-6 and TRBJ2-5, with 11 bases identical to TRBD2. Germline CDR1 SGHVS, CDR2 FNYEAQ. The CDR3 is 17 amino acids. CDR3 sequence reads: CASSLKLAGASQVTQYF. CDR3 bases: TGTGCCAGCAGCTTAAAACTAGCGGGGGCCTCGCAAGTGACCCAGTACTTC. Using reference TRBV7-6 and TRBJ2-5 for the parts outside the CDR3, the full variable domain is GAGVSQSPRYKVTKRGQDVALRCDPISGHVSLYWYRQALGQGPEFLTYFNYEAQQDKSGLPNDRFSAERPEGSISTLTIQRTEQRDSAMYRCASSLKLAGASQVTQYFGPGTRLLVL.

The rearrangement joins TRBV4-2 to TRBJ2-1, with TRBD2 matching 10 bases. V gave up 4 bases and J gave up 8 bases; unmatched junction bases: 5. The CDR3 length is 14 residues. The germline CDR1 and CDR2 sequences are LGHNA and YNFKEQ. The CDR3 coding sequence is TGTGCCAGCAGCCCCGGACTAGCGGTCTATGAGCAGTTCTTC. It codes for CASSPGLAVYEQFF.

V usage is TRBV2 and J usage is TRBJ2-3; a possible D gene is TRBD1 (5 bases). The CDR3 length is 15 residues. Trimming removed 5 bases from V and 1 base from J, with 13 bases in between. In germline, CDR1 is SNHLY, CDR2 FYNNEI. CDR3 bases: TGTGCCAGCAGTCCCGACAGTGCAGGCACAGATACGCAGTATTTT. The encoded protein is CASSPDSAGTDTQYF. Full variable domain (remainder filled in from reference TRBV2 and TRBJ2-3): EPEVTQTPSHQVTQMGQEVILRCVPISNHLYFYWYRQILGQKVEFLVSFYNNEISEKSEIFDDQFSVERPDGSNFTLKIRSTKLEDSAMYFCASSPDSAGTDTQYFGPGTRLTVL.

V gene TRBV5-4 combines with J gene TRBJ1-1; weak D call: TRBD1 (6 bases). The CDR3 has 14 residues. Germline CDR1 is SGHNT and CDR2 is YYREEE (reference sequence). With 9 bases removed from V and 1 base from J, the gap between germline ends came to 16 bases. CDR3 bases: TGTGCCATCGACCCGGGACACCCGAACACTGAAGCTTTCTTT. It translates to CAIDPGHPNTEAFF.

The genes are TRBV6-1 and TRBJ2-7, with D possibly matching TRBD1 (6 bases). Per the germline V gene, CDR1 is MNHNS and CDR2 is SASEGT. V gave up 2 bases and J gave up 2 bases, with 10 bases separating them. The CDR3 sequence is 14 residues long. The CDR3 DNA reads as TGTGCCAGCAGTGAAACAGGGTCCACCTACGAGCAGTACTTC. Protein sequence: CASSETGSTYEQYF.

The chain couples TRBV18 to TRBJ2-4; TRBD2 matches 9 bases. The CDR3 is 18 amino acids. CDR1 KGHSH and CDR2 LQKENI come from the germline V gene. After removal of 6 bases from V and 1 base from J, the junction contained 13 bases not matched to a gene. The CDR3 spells CASSPLEAGGRAKNIQYF. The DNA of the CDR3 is TGTGCCAGCTCGCCCTTAGAAGCGGGGGGCCGGGCCAAAAACATTCAGTACTTC.

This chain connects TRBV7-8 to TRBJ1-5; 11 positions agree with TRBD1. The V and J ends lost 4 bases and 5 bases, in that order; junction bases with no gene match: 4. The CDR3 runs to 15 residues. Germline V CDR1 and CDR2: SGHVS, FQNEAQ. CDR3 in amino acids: CASSSTGQGDQPQHF. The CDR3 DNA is TGTGCCAGCAGCTCAACGGGACAGGGGGATCAGCCCCAGCATTTT.

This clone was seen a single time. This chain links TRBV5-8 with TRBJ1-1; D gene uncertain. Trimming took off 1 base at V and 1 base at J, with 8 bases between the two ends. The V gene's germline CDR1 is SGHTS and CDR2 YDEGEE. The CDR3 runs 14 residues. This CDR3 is CASSLYSWNTEAFF. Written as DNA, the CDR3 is TGTGCCAGCAGCTTGTACAGCTGGAACACTGAAGCTTTCTTT.

In nucleotides, the CDR3 is TGTGCCAGCCCAGAGAACACCGGGGAGCTGTTTTTT. It specifies CASPENTGELFF. The chain links TRBV5-8 to TRBJ2-2; D not certain. CDR1 SGHTS and CDR2 YDEGEE come from the germline V gene. CDR3 length: 12 residues. Trimming left V 7 bases short and J 1 base short, with 5 bases between.

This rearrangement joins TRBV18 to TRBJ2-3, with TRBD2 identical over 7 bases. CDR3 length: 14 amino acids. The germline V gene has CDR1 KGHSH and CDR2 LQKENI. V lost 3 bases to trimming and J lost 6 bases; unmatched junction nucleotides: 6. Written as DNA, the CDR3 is TGTGCCAGCTCACCCTCGCGGGGGTGGGATACGCAGTATTTT. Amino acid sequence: CASSPSRGWDTQYF.

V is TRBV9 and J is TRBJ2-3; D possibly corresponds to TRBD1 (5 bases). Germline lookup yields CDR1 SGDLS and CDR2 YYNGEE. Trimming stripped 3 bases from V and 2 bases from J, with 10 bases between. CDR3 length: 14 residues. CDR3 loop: CASSDGHPTDTQYF. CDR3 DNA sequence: TGTGCCAGCAGCGATGGACACCCCACAGATACGCAGTATTTT.

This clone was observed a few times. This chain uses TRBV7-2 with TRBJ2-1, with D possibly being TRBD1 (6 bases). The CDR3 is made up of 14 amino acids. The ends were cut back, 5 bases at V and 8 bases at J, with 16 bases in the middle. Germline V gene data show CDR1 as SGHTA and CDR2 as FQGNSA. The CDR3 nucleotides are TGTGCCAGCAGCCCCTACAGGGCGGCGGATGAGCAGTTCTTC. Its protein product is CASSPYRAADEQFF. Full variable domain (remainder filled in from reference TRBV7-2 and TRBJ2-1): GAGVSQSPSNKVTEKGKDVELRCDPISGHTALYWYRQSLGQGLEFLIYFQGNSAPDKSGLPSDRFSAERTGGSVSTLTIQRTQQEDSAVYLCASSPYRAADEQFFGPGTRLTVL.

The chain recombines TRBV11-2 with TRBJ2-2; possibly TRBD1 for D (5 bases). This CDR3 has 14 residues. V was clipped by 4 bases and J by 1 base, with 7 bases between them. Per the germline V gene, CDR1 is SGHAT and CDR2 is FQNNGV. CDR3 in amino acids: CASSSTVNTGELFF. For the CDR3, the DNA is TGTGCCAGCAGCTCGACAGTGAACACCGGGGAGCTGTTTTTT. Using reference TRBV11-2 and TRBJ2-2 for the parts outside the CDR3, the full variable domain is EAGVAQSPRYKIIEKRQSVAFWCNPISGHATLYWYQQILGQGPKLLIQFQNNGVVDDSQLPKDRFSAERLKGVDSTLKIQPAKLEDSAVYLCASSSTVNTGELFFGEGSRLTVL.

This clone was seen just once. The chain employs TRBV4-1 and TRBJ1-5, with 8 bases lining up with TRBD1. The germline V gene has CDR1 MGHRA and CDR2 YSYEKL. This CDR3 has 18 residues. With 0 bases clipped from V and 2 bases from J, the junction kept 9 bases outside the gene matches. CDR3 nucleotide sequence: TGCGCCAGCAGCCAAGACGGACAGGGAAATTTCGGCAATCAGCCCCAGCATTTT. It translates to CASSQDGQGNFGNQPQHF.

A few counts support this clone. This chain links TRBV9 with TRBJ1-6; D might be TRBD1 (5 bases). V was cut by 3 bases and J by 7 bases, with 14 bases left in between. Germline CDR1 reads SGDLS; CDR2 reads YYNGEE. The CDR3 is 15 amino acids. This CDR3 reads CASSAAGRGNSPLHF. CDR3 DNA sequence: TGTGCCAGCAGCGCCGCGGGCCGGGGGAATTCACCCCTCCACTTT.

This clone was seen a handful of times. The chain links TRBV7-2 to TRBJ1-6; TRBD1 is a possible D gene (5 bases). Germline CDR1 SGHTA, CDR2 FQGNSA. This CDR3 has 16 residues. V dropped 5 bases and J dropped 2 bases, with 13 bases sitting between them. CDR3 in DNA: TGTGCCAGCAGCCCCTCCCAGACAGCCTATAATTCACCCCTCCACTTT. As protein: CASSPSQTAYNSPLHF.

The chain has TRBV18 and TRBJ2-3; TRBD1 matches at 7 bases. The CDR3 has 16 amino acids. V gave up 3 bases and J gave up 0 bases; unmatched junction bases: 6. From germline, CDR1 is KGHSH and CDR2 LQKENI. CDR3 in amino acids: CASSPLTGSSTDTQYF. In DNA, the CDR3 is TGTGCCAGCTCACCCTTGACAGGGAGTAGCACAGATACGCAGTATTTT. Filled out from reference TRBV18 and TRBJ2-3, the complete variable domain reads NAGVMQNPRHLVRRRGQEARLRCSPMKGHSHVYWYRQLPEEGLKFMVYLQKENIIDESGMPKERFSAEFPKEGPSILRIQQVVRGDSAAYFCASSPLTGSSTDTQYFGPGTRLTVL.

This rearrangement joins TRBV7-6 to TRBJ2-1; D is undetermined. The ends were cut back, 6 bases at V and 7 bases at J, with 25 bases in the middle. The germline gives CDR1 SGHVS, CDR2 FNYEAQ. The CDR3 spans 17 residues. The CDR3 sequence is CASRPSYSRKMVNEQFF. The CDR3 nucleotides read TGTGCCAGCAGGCCTAGTTACTCCCGTAAAATGGTGAATGAGCAGTTCTTC.

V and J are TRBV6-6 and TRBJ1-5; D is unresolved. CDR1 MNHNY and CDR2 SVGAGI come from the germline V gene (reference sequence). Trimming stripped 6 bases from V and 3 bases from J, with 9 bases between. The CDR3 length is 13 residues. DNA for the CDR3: TGTGCCAGCAGCCTACTGAACAATCAGCCCCAGCATTTT. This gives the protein CASSLLNNQPQHF.

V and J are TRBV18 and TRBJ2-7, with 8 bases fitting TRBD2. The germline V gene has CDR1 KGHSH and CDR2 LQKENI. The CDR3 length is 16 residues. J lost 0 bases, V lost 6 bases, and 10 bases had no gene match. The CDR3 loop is CASSPGFGGGSYEQYF. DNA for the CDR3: TGTGCCAGCTCCCCGGGTTTCGGGGGGGGCTCCTACGAGCAGTACTTC.

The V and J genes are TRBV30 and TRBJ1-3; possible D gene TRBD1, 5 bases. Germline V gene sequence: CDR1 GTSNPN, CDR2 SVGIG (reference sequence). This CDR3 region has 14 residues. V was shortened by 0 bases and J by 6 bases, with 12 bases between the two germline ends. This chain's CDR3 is CAWSVSRAANTIYF. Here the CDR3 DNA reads TGTGCCTGGAGTGTTTCCAGGGCGGCAAACACCATATATTTT.